This T cell receptor beta chain was recovered during a study of technical replicates of blood from a few donors. CDR1 is MNHEY and CDR2 is SMNVEV in the germline V gene (reference sequence). The CDR3 is 15 residues long. The junction had 6 bases not matched to a gene; V was cut back by 1 base and J by 4 bases. The data were produced by immunoSEQ multiplex PCR, yet TCRdb's version contains in-frame clones alone and is incomplete. The table includes approximately 92,000 clones, 95% detected once. V is TRBV27 and J is TRBJ2-7, with TRBD1 matching over 8 bases. This clonotype originated in a human donor in good health. The sample consisted of T cells isolated from PBMCs. Written as DNA, the CDR3 is TGTGCCAGCAGTTTATTAAGAGACAGGGGTTACGAGCAGTACTTC. Translation gives CASSLLRDRGYEQYF.